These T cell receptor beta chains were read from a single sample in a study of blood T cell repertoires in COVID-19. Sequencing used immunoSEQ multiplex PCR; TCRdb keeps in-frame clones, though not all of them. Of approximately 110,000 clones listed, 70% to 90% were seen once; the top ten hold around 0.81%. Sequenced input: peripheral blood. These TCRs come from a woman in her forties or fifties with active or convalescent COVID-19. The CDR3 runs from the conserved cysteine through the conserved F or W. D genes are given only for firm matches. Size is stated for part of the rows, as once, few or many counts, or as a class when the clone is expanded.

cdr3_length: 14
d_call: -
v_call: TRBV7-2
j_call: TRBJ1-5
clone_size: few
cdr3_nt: TGTGCCAGCAGCTTAGGGGACATCTCCCAGCCCCAGCATTTT
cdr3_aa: CASSLGDISQPQHF

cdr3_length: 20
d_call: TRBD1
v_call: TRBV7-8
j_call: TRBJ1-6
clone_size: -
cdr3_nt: TGTGCCAGCAGCCTCGGGACAGGGTCTTATTTACGCTCCTATAATTCACCCCTCCACTTT
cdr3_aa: CASSLGTGSYLRSYNSPLHF

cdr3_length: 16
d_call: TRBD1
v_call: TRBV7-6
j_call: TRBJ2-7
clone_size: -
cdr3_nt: TGTGCCAGCAGCGGAGGCCGGGACAGTGAAGTCTACGAGCAGTACTTC
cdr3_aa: CASSGGRDSEVYEQYF

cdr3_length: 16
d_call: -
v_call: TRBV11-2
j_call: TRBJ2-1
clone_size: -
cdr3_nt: TGTGCCAGCAGCTCCGGACAGAGTTTATTCTACAATGAGCAGTTCTTC
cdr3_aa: CASSSGQSLFYNEQFF

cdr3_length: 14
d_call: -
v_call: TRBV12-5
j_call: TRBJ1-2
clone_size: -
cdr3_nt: TGTGCTAGTGGTCCTGACATGACGGGGAGTGGCTACACCTTC
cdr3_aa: CASGPDMTGSGYTF

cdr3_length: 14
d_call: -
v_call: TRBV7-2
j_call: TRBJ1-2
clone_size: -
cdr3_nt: TGTGCCAGCAGCTTCCCCACGGACAGACATGGCTACACCTTC
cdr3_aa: CASSFPTDRHGYTF

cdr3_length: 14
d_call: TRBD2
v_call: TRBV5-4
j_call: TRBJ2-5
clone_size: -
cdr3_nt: TGTGCCAGCAGCCCACTAGCGGCCCAAGAGACCCAGTACTTC
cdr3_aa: CASSPLAAQETQYF

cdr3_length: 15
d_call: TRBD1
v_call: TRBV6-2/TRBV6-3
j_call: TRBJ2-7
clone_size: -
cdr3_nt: TGTGCCAGCAGTCTTTCCGACAGGGAGATAGACGAGCAGTACTTC
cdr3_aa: CASSLSDREIDEQYF

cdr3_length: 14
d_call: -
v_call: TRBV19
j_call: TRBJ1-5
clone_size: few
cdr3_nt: TGTGCCAGTCAACAGGGTATAAGCAATCAGCCCCAGCATTTT
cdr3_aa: CASQQGISNQPQHF

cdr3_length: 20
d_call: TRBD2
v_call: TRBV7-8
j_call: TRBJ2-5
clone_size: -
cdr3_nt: TGTGCCAGCAGCTTAACGTCATGGCGACTTCGGGGGGGCTATCAAGAGACCCAGTACTTC
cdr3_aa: CASSLTSWRLRGGYQETQYF

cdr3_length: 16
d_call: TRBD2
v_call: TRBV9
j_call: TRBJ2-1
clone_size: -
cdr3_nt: TGTGCCAGCAGCGTAGGGCCAGCGGGGCCCTACAATGAGCAGTTCTTC
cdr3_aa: CASSVGPAGPYNEQFF

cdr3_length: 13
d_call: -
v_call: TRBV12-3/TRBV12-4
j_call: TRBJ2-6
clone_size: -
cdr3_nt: TGTGCCAGCAGTGTTTCGGGGGCCAACGTCCTGACTTTC
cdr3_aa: CASSVSGANVLTF

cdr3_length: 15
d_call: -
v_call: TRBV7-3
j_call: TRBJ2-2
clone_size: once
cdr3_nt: TGTGCCAGCAGCTTAAGCTCCAGAAACACCGGGGAGCTGTTTTTT
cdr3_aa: CASSLSSRNTGELFF

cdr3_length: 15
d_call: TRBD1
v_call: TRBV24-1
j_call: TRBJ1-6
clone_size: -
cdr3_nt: TGTGCCACTCTGGCGGGACAGGGGTATAATTCACCCCTCCACTTT
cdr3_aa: CATLAGQGYNSPLHF

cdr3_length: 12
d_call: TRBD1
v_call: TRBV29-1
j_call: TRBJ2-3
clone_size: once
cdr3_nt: TGCAGCGCCCGACAGGGGCCAGATACGCAGTATTTT
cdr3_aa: CSARQGPDTQYF

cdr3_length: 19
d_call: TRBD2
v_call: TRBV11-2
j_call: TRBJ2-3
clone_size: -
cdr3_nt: TGTGCCAGCAGCTTAGAAGGCCTACTAGCGGGAGAGATTACAGATACGCAGTATTTT
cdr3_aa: CASSLEGLLAGEITDTQYF

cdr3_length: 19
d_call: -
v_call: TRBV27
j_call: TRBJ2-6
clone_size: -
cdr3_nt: TGTGCCAGCGGAACCCGATGGACAGATGATTTCTCTGGGGCCAACGTCCTGACTTTC
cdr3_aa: CASGTRWTDDFSGANVLTF

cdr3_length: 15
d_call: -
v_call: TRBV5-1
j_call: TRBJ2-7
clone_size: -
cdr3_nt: TGCGCCAGCAGCTTGGCGGGCGGGAACTCCTACGAGCAGTACTTC
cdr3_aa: CASSLAGGNSYEQYF

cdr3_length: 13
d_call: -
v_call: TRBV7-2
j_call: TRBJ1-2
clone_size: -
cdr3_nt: TGTGCCAGCAGCTTACTCAGAGGAGAGTGGTACACCTTC
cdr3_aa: CASSLLRGEWYTF

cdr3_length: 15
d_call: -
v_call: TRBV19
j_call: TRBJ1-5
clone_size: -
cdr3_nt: TGTGCCAGTAGTATACAGGGGATTAGCAATCAGCCCCAGCATTTT
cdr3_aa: CASSIQGISNQPQHF

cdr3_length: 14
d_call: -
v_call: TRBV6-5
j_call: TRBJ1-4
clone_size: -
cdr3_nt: TGTGCCAGCAAGCCTCAAGAGTACAATGAAAAACTGTTTTTT
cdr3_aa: CASKPQEYNEKLFF

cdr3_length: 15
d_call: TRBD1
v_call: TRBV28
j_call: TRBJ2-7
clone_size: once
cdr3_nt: TGTGCCAGCAGTTTACACCAGGGGGTGGGTGACGAGCAGTACTTC
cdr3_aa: CASSLHQGVGDEQYF

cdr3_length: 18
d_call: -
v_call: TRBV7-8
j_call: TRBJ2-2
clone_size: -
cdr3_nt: TGTGCCAGCAGCTCACAACGACAAACACCATTCAACACCGGGGAGCTGTTTTTT
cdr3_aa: CASSSQRQTPFNTGELFF

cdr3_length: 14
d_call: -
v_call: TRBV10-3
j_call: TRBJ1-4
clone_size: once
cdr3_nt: TGTGCCATCAGTGACGACATCCAAAATGAAAAACTGTTTTTT
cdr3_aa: CAISDDIQNEKLFF

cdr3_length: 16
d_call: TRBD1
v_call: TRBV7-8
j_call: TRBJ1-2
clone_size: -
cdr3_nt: TGTGCCAGCAGCTTAGGGGACAGGGGTCTCTCTCGTGGCTACACCTTC
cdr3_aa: CASSLGDRGLSRGYTF

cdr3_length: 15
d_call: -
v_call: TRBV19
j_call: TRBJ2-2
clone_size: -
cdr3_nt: TGTGCCAGTAGTCCTGTCGGGAGGAACACCGGGGAGCTGTTTTTT
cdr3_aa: CASSPVGRNTGELFF

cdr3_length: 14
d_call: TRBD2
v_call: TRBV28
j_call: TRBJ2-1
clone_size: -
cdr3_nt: TGTGCCAGCACTAGGGGAGGGACCTACAATGAGCAGTTCTTC
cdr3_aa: CASTRGGTYNEQFF

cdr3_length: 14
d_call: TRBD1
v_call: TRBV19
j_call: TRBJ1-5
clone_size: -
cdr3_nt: TGTGCCAGTAGTGGGACAGGGGGCAGACAGCCCCAGCATTTT
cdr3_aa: CASSGTGGRQPQHF

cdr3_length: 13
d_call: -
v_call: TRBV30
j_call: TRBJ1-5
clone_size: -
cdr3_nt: TGTGCCTGGAGTGTCCAGGGCAATCAGCCCCAGCATTTT
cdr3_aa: CAWSVQGNQPQHF

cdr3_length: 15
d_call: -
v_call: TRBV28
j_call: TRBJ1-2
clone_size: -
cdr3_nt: TGTGCCAGCAGTTCAAACAGGAGAATTTTATATGGCTACACCTTC
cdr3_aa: CASSSNRRILYGYTF

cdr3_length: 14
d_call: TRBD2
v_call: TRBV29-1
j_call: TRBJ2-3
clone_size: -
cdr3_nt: TGCAGCGTTGGGGTAGCGGGATCCACAGATACGCAGTATTTT
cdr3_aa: CSVGVAGSTDTQYF

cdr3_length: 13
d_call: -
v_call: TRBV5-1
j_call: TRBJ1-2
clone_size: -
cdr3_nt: TGCGCCAGCAGCTTGGACTCCACGTTAGGCTACACCTTC
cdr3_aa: CASSLDSTLGYTF

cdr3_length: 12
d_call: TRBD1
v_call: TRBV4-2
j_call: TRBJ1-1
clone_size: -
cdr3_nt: TGTGCCAGCAGGCTCCTGGACAGGGAAGCTTTCTTT
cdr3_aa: CASRLLDREAFF

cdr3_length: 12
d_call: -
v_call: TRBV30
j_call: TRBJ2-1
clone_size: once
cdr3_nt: TGTGCCTGGAGTCCCAGGCACGCTGAGCAGTTCTTC
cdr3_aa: CAWSPRHAEQFF

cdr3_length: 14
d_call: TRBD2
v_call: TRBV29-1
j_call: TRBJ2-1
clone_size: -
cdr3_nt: TGCAGCGTTCGAGGACTAGCGGGCTACAATGAGCAGTTCTTC
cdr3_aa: CSVRGLAGYNEQFF

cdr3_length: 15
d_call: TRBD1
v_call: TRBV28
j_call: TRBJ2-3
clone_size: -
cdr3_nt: TGTGCCAGCAGTTTGACCCGGACAGGCCGGACCGCGCAGTATTTT
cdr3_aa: CASSLTRTGRTAQYF

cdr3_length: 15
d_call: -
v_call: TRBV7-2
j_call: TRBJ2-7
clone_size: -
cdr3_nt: TGTGCCAGCAGCTTAGGGGGGGACGGGGCCGGCGAGCAGTACTTC
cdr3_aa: CASSLGGDGAGEQYF

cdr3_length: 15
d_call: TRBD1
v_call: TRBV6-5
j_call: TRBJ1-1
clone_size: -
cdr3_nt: TGTGCCAGCAGACGGGACAGCTCCTCGAACACTGAAGCTTTCTTT
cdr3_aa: CASRRDSSSNTEAFF

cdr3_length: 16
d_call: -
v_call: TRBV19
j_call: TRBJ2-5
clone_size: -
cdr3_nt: TGTGCCAGTAGTATAGGGGCAGGGGGGTTGATAGAGACCCAGTACTTC
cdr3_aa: CASSIGAGGLIETQYF

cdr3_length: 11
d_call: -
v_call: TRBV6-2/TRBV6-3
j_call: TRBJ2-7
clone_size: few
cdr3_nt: TGTGCCAGCAGTTACCTATACGAGCAGTACTTC
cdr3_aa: CASSYLYEQYF

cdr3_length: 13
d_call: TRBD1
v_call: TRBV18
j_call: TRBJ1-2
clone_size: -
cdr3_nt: TGTGCCAGCTCAATCGACAGGGACGGTGGCTACACCTTC
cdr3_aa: CASSIDRDGGYTF

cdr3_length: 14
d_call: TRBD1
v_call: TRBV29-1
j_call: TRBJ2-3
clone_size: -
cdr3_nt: TGCAGCGTTGATCAGGGGGTCAGCACAGATACGCAGTATTTT
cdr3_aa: CSVDQGVSTDTQYF

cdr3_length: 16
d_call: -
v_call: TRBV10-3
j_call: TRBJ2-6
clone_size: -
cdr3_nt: TGTGCCATCAGTGGACAGGCCCCCTCTGGGGCCAACGTCCTGACTTTC
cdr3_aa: CAISGQAPSGANVLTF

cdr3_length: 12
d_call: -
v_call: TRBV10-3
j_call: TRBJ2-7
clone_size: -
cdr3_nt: TGTGCCATCAGTGAGTCGAGTAACGAGCAGTACTTC
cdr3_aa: CAISESSNEQYF

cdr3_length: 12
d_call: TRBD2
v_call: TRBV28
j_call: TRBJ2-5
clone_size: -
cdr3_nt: TGTGCCAGCAGGCGGGAGTTGGAGACCCAGTACTTC
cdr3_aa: CASRRELETQYF

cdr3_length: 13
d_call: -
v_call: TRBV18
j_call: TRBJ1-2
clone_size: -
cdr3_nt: TGTGCCAGCTCACCACGGCAGGACTATGGCTACACCTTC
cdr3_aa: CASSPRQDYGYTF

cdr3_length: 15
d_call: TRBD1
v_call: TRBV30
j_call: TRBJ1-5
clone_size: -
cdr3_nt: TGTGCCTGGAGGAACAGGGGGAAGGGCAATCAGCCCCAGCATTTT
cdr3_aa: CAWRNRGKGNQPQHF

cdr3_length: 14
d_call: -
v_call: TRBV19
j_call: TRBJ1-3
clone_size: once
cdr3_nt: TGTGCCAGTAGGCCAGGAAGCTCTGGAAACACCATATATTTT
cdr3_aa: CASRPGSSGNTIYF

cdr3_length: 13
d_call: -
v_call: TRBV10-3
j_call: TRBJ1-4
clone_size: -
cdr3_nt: TGTGCCATCAGTGAGTCGATGCAGGGAACACTGTTTTTT
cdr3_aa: CAISESMQGTLFF

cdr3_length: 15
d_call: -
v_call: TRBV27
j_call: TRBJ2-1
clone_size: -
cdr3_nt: TGTGCCAGCAGTTTATCCCGGCAGGGCTACAATGAGCAGTTCTTC
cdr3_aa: CASSLSRQGYNEQFF

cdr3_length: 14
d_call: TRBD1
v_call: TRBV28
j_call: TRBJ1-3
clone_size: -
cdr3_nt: TGTGCCAGCAGTTTCAGGGGGTTTGGAAACACCATATATTTT
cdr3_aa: CASSFRGFGNTIYF

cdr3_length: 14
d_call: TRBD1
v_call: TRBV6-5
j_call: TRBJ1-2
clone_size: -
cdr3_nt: TGTGCCAGCAGACGACCCCGGGACAGCTATGGCTACACCTTC
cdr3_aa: CASRRPRDSYGYTF

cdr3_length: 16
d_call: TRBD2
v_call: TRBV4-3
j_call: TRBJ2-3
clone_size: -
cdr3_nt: TGCGCCAGCAGCCAAGGACAGGGACTAGCGTTAGATACGCAGTATTTT
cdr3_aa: CASSQGQGLALDTQYF

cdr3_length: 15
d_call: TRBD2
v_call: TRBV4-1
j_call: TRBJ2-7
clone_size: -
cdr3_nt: TGCGCCAGCAGCGCTCTAGCGGGGAGCTCCTACGAGCAGTACTTC
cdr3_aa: CASSALAGSSYEQYF

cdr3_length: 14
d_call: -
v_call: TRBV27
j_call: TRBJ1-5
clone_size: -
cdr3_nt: TGTGCCAGCAGTTTAGGGGGAGGGGATCAGCCCCAGCATTTT
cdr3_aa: CASSLGGGDQPQHF

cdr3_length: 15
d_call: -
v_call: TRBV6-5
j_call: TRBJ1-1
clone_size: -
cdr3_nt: TGTGCCAGCAGTTACGTTGTCGGGGTGAACACTGAAGCTTTCTTT
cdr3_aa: CASSYVVGVNTEAFF

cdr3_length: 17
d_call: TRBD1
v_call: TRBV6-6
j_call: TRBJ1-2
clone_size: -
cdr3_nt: TGTGCCAGCAGTCAGCGACAGGGGCAAGGGGTTAACTATGGCTACACCTTC
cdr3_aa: CASSQRQGQGVNYGYTF

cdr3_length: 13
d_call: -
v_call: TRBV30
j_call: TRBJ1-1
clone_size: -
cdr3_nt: TGTGCCTGGAGTGCGGGGGGCGGCACTGAAGCTTTCTTT
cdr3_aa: CAWSAGGGTEAFF